These T cell receptor beta chains were read from a single sample in a study of cytomegalovirus exposure and HLA in healthy donors. Profiled with immunoSEQ multiplex PCR; TCRdb holds only in-frame clones, not every one. This sample has under 200,000 clones, with about 70% found just once. Specimen: PBMCs. These receptors all come from a woman in her 30s in good health and CMV-seronegative. Both conserved end residues are part of each CDR3. A D gene is named only where the DNA matches it firmly. Clone sizes are given selectively: once, few, many, or a class where the clone is expanded.

abundance,d_gene,j_gene,v_gene,len,CDR3aa,CDR3nt
NA,TRBD2,TRBJ2-7,TRBV10-3,15,CAIRLAGGVPYEQYF,TGTGCCATCAGGCTAGCGGGGGGCGTCCCCTACGAGCAGTACTTC
NA,TRBD1,TRBJ1-5,TRBV29-1,12,CSVQNTGGPQHF,TGCAGCGTCCAAAACACAGGGGGGCCCCAGCATTTT
few,TRBD1,TRBJ2-7,TRBV19,12,CATGDRAYEQYF,TGTGCCACCGGGGACAGGGCCTACGAGCAGTACTTC
NA,TRBD2,TRBJ2-5,TRBV19,15,CASSTLASRSATQYF,TGTGCCAGTAGTACACTAGCGTCACGGTCAGCGACCCAGTACTTC
NA,TRBD1,TRBJ1-1,TRBV7-9,15,CASSRLRGPNTEAFF,TGTGCCAGCAGTCGACTCAGGGGGCCGAACACTGAAGCTTTCTTT
NA,TRBD1,TRBJ1-4,TRBV12-5,15,CASGSGDSTNEKLFF,TGTGCTAGTGGTTCCGGGGACAGCACTAATGAAAAACTGTTTTTT
NA,TRBD1,TRBJ1-1,TRBV5-6,14,CASSLTGGNTEAFF,TGTGCCAGCAGCTTAACAGGGGGAAACACTGAAGCTTTCTTT
NA,TRBD1,TRBJ2-7,TRBV4-1,15,CASSHAGQGAYEQYF,TGCGCCAGCAGCCATGCCGGACAGGGGGCCTACGAGCAGTACTTC
NA,NA,TRBJ2-7,TRBV11-2,12,CASRPQGYEQYF,TGTGCCAGCAGACCTCAGGGTTACGAGCAGTACTTC
many,NA,TRBJ1-2,TRBV7-8,15,CASSPGDVAFYGYTF,TGTGCCAGCAGCCCCGGAGACGTAGCCTTTTATGGCTACACCTTC
NA,NA,TRBJ2-5,TRBV5-4,15,CASSLESTLEETQYF,TGTGCCAGCAGCTTGGAAAGTACTCTAGAAGAGACCCAGTACTTC
few,TRBD1,TRBJ1-1,TRBV5-4,13,CASKGQMNTEAFF,TGTGCCAGCAAGGGACAGATGAACACTGAAGCTTTCTTT
NA,NA,TRBJ2-3,TRBV11-2,13,CASSLAGTDTQYF,TGTGCCAGCAGCTTAGCTGGCACAGATACGCAGTATTTT
NA,NA,TRBJ2-1,TRBV6-4,13,CASSDSNQDFLFF,TGTGCCAGCAGTGACTCGAATCAGGACTTCCTGTTCTTC
few,TRBD2,TRBJ2-1,TRBV7-9,15,CASSPGLAEGNEQFF,TGTGCCAGCAGCCCCGGACTAGCGGAGGGGAATGAGCAGTTCTTC